This T cell receptor beta chain was observed in a study of radiotherapy plus CTLA-4 blockade in lung cancer. Study information: Objective responses occurred in approximately 18% of patients; about 34% had disease control. Study results and caveats: Tumor-origin TCR clones grew in blood after radiotherapy plus ipilimumab.

Chemo-refractory metastatic non-small-cell lung cancer patients underwent focal radiation alongside CTLA-4 blockade with ipilimumab. The CDR3 covers 13 residues. The germline gives CDR1 SNHLY, CDR2 FYNNEI. Points on this clone: Its target is unknown.

Some clones are missing from TCRdb's copy, which holds only in-frame ones; the method was immunoSEQ multiplex PCR. The table records 90,000 to 130,000 clones, 81% of them present only once. The TCR was taken from a human donor with non-small cell lung cancer that progressed on radiotherapy plus ipilimumab. Some clones in this sample may be carry-over from other donors' samples. This chain links TRBV2 with TRBJ2-5; tentative D call: TRBD1 (5 bases). The J call may be mistaken, given a closer DNA end match to TRBJ2-7. The sample consisted of peripheral blood, taken from a patient treated with radiotherapy plus ipilimumab. CDR3 DNA sequence: TGTGCCACGCAGGGCAGGGTCGAGTACGAGCAGTACTTC. It specifies CATQGRVEYEQYF.